Listed here are 3 T cell receptor beta chains from one sample, sequenced in a study of chemoradiotherapy in HPV16-positive cancers. The table came from immunoSEQ multiplex PCR; TCRdb's copy has only in-frame clones and leaves some out. The table shows around 5,300 clones, with about 88% occurring only once. Material: tumor tissue, obtained from a patient who underwent chemoradiotherapy. Source of these receptors: a human donor with HPV-associated anogenital cancer.

CDR3 sequence reads: CASSMTPFREAYNEQFF. The CDR3 DNA sequence: TGTGCCAGTAGTATGACCCCTTTCCGGGAGGCCTACAATGAGCAGTTCTTC. The chain recombines TRBV19 with TRBJ2-1; 7 bases line up with TRBD2. Germline trimming cut 3 bases from V and 2 bases from J; bases unmatched to any gene: 10. Germline CDR1 is LNHDA and CDR2 is SQIVND (reference sequence). CDR3 length equals 17 residues.

This clone was picked up a small number of times. The V and J genes are TRBV6-1 and TRBJ2-3, with TRBD2 matching 9 bases. The CDR3 runs to 15 residues. Germline V gene sequence: CDR1 MNHNS, CDR2 SASEGT. The V gene end was trimmed by 5 bases and the J gene end by 4 bases; junction bases not matched to a gene: 7. CDR3 amino acids: CASSLEAGGPDTQYF. The CDR3 DNA sequence: TGTGCCAGCAGTTTAGAAGCGGGAGGCCCAGATACGCAGTATTTT.

The chain employs TRBV5-1 and TRBJ1-1; D remains unclear. Per the germline V gene, CDR1 is SGHRS and CDR2 is YFSETQ. Trimming removed 0 bases from V and 0 bases from J, with 9 bases in between. The CDR3 is 15 amino acids. The CDR3 DNA is TGCGCCAGCAGCTTGGGGGGTCAAATGAACACTGAAGCTTTCTTT. Protein product: CASSLGGQMNTEAFF.